The rows below give T cell receptor beta chains drawn from one sample of a study of cytomegalovirus exposure and HLA in healthy donors. Clones were sequenced by immunoSEQ multiplex PCR, and TCRdb holds only the in-frame ones, with some missing. The sample yields fewer than 100,000 clones, around 80% seen once. The material sequenced was PBMCs. The receptors were sampled from a male donor in good health and CMV-seropositive. The CDR3 runs from the conserved cysteine through the conserved F or W. A D gene is named only where the DNA matches it firmly. Size values are once, few and many counts, or a class for expanded clones, and some rows have none.

CDR3nt	CDR3aa	abundance	d_gene	j_gene	v_gene
TGTGCCAGCAGTTCCTCCTACGAGCAGTACTTC	CASSSSYEQYF	.	.	TRBJ2-7	TRBV27
TGTGCCAGCAGCGCCAGTAAAAACTATGGCTACACCTTC	CASSASKNYGYTF	.	.	TRBJ1-2	TRBV7-9
TGTGCCAGCAGTTTAGGGACAGGGTATACTGAAGCTTTCTTT	CASSLGTGYTEAFF	few	TRBD1	TRBJ1-1	TRBV28
TGTGCCAGCAGCCAAATGCCGGGGGACCAAGAGACCCAGTACTTC	CASSQMPGDQETQYF	.	.	TRBJ2-5	TRBV4-2
TGCAGTGCTAGGGCAGGAACTGAAGCTTTCTTT	CSARAGTEAFF	.	.	TRBJ1-1	TRBV20-1
TGTGCCATCAGTGACCTCTACGACAATGAGCAGTTCTTC	CAISDLYDNEQFF	once	.	TRBJ2-1	TRBV10-3
TGTGCCAGCAGTTATAAGGGACAGCTCTATGGCTACACCTTC	CASSYKGQLYGYTF	few	TRBD1	TRBJ1-2	TRBV6-5
TGTGCCAGCAGTGAGGACAGGGATCAGCCCCAGCATTTT	CASSEDRDQPQHF	.	TRBD1	TRBJ1-5	TRBV28
TGTGCCAGTAGAACAACAGGGGAGAGGGGCTACACCTTC	CASRTTGERGYTF	.	TRBD1	TRBJ1-2	TRBV19
TGTGCCAGCAGTTACATGGGACAGGGGAACTACGAGCAGTACTTC	CASSYMGQGNYEQYF	.	TRBD1	TRBJ2-7	TRBV6-5
TGTGCCAGCAGCGGCACTAGAGAGACCCAGTACTTC	CASSGTRETQYF	.	.	TRBJ2-5	TRBV5-4
TGTGCCAGCAGCGTAATGAGGGCCGGAGGCGCCGGGGAGCTGTTTTTT	CASSVMRAGGAGELFF	.	.	TRBJ2-2	TRBV9
TGTGCCACCTTGGACAGCTACGAGCAGTACTTC	CATLDSYEQYF	.	.	TRBJ2-7	TRBV10-3
TGTGCCTGGAGTGTCCCCGGGTACTCCTACAATGAGCAGTTCTTC	CAWSVPGYSYNEQFF	.	.	TRBJ2-1	TRBV30
TGTGCCAGCTCACCAGGGACAGGACTCTATGGCTACACCTTC	CASSPGTGLYGYTF	.	TRBD1	TRBJ1-2	TRBV18
TGTGCCAGTAGTTGGCAGGGTCCAGATACGCAGTATTTT	CASSWQGPDTQYF	.	.	TRBJ2-3	TRBV19
TGTGCCAGCAGCCCTCGCTGGGCGGGGGGGCGGGTAGATACGCAGTATTTT	CASSPRWAGGRVDTQYF	.	TRBD2	TRBJ2-3	TRBV5-6
TGCGCCAGCAGTGAGTCCCGGGGGATTGTCTCTGGAAACACCATATATTTT	CASSESRGIVSGNTIYF	.	.	TRBJ1-3	TRBV10-1
TGTTCCGGGGTTTCTCAGCCCCAGCATTTT	CSGVSQPQHF	.	.	TRBJ1-5	TRBV6-5
TGCGCCAGCAGTCAATTTTCCGGGAGAGTTGGTACAGATACGCAGTATTTT	CASSQFSGRVGTDTQYF	.	.	TRBJ2-3	TRBV23-1
TGTGCCATCAGCACCTCCGGGACAGGACGGGGAGGGGCGCAGTATTTT	CAISTSGTGRGGAQYF	.	.	TRBJ2-3	TRBV10-3